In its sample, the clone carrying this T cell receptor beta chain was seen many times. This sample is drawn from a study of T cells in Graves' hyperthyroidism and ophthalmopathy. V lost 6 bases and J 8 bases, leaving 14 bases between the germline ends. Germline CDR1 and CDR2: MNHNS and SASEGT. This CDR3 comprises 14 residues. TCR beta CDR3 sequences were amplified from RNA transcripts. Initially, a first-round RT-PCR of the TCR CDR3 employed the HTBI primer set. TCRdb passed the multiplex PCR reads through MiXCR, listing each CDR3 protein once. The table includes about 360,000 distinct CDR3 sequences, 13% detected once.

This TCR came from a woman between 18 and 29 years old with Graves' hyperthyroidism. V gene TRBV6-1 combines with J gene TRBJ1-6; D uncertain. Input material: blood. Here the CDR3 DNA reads TGTGCCAGCAGGGCGCCACCTATGGATTCACCCCTCCACTTT. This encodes CASRAPPMDSPLHF.